A single sample is the source of the 25 T cell receptor beta chains below, sequenced in a study of blood T cell repertoires in COVID-19. TCRdb's table, derived via immunoSEQ multiplex PCR, lists solely in-frame clones and lacks some. The sample contains some 300,000 clones, approximately 84% of which appear only once. Sequenced sample: PBMCs or T cells enriched from blood (not recorded which). These receptors originate from a man between 25 and 39 years old who had recovered from COVID-19.

Points on this clone: One end of the junction varies from germline; a read error may be responsible. The chain recombines TRBV10-3 with TRBJ2-5; 8 bases line up with TRBD2. Germline V gene sequence: CDR1 ENHRY, CDR2 SYGVKD. This CDR3 has 17 amino acids. CDR3 amino acids: CAISGGRVAGPQETQYF. The CDR3 DNA sequence: TGTGCCATCAGTGGGGGGAGGGTAGCGGGGCCTCAAGAAACCCAGTACTTC.

This clone turned up a few times. The chain uses TRBV29-1 and TRBJ1-2, with no clear D. The V gene's germline CDR1 is SQVTM and CDR2 ANQGSEA. The CDR3 is made up of 12 amino acids. Trimming left V 3 bases short and J 8 bases short, with 13 bases between. The CDR3 protein is CSVEMGRFGYTF. CDR3 DNA sequence: TGCAGCGTTGAGATGGGGAGATTCGGCTACACCTTC.

V usage is TRBV14 and J usage is TRBJ2-5; 9 nucleotides match TRBD1. Per germline, CDR1 SGHDN and CDR2 FVKESK. The CDR3 spans 18 residues. After removal of 1 base from V and 5 bases from J, the junction contained 14 bases not matched to a gene. CDR3 coding DNA: TGTGCCAGCAGCCAAGCTTGGTACGGTACAGGGGGCATGGAGACCCAGTACTTC. This codes for CASSQAWYGTGGMETQYF.

The chain carries TRBV12-3 or TRBV12-4 and TRBJ1-2; 7 bases fit TRBD1. V trimming: 4 bases; J trimming: 8 bases; junction bases outside the gene matches: 4. This CDR3 is 12 amino acids long. The CDR3: CASSYRGDGYTF. The DNA of the CDR3 is TGTGCCAGCAGTTACAGGGGCGACGGCTACACCTTC.

The V gene is TRBV3-1 (or the pseudogene TRBV3-2), the J gene TRBJ1-3, with D tentatively TRBD1 (6 bases). CDR3 length: 17 residues. The germline CDR1 and CDR2 sequences are LGHDT and YNNKEL (reference sequence). V lost 0 bases and J lost 5, with 17 bases in between. The CDR3 bases are TGTGCCAGCAGCCAAGAAAAAGGTACAGGGATAAGAAACACCATATATTTT. This translates into CASSQEKGTGIRNTIYF.

The V gene is TRBV6-2 or TRBV6-3, the J gene TRBJ2-7, with D possibly TRBD1 on 6 matching bases. Germline values: CDR1 MNHEY, CDR2 SVGEGT. The CDR3 has 15 residues. V lost 2 bases to trimming and J lost 2 bases, with 13 bases between them. This CDR3 reads CASSYGQGNPYEQYF. For the CDR3, the DNA is TGTGCCAGCAGTTACGGGCAGGGGAATCCCTACGAGCAGTACTTC.

This clone was recorded once. The J gene is TRBJ1-6, the V gene TRBV30; 9 bases line up with TRBD1. The CDR3 consists of 14 residues. CDR1 and CDR2 from the germline V gene are GTSNPN and SVGIG (reference sequence). J gave up 7 bases and V 3 bases, and 4 bases lay outside the gene matches. CDR3 sequence (DNA): TGTGCCTGGAGACGGGACAGGGAAAATTCACCCCTCCACTTT. Translation: CAWRRDRENSPLHF.

The chain recombines TRBV18 with TRBJ2-7; a possible D gene is TRBD1 (5 bases). In germline, CDR1 is KGHSH, CDR2 LQKENI. V lost 2 bases and J 2 bases, leaving 7 bases between the germline ends. This CDR3 spans 13 amino acids. CDR3 DNA sequence: TGTGCCAGCTCACCAGACAGAACCTACGAGCAGTACTTC. Translation: CASSPDRTYEQYF.

The rearrangement links TRBV2 to TRBJ1-6, with D possibly being TRBD1 (5 bases). This CDR3 contains 12 residues. The germline V gene encodes CDR1 SNHLY and CDR2 FYNNEI. The ends were cut back, 9 bases at V and 5 bases at J, with 8 bases in the middle. CDR3 in amino acids: CASLRDNSPLHF. The CDR3 DNA sequence: TGTGCCAGTCTCAGGGATAATTCACCCCTCCACTTT.

This clone was picked up many times. J is TRBJ1-4 and V is TRBV15; 8 bases agree with TRBD1. The CDR3 spans 15 residues. After removal of 1 base from V and 4 bases from J, the junction contained 2 bases not matched to a gene. Germline CDR1 and CDR2: LNHNV and YYDKDF (reference sequence). The DNA of the CDR3 is TGTGCCACCAGCAGAGTCACAGGGGGTAATGAAAAACTGTTTTTT. Residues: CATSRVTGGNEKLFF.

The chain recombines TRBV28 with TRBJ2-2, with D unresolved. The CDR3 sequence is 12 residues long. V was pared by 7 bases and J by 4 bases, with 7 bases between. Per the germline V gene, CDR1 is MDHEN and CDR2 is SYDVKM. CDR3 DNA sequence: TGTGCCAGCACGTGGAGCACCGGGGAGCTGTTTTTT. This translates into CASTWSTGELFF.

The V call is TRBV11-3, the J call TRBJ2-5, with D perhaps TRBD2 (7 bases). The germline V gene has CDR1 SGHNT and CDR2 YENEEA. Deletions cut 3 bases from V and 5 bases from J, with 13 bases between. This CDR3 contains 14 residues. In DNA form, the CDR3 reads TGTGCCAGCAGCTTTGGGGGGGCGCGGGAGACCCAGTACTTC. Translation gives CASSFGGARETQYF. Based on the CDR3 plus reference TRBV11-3 and TRBJ2-5, the full variable domain is EAGVVQSPRYKIIEKKQPVAFWCNPISGHNTLYWYLQNLGQGPELLIRYENEEAVDDSQLPKDRFSAERLKGVDSTLKIQPAELGDSAVYLCASSFGGARETQYFGPGTRLLVL.

The chain combines TRBV28 with TRBJ2-5, with 8 bases fitting TRBD1. Looked up from germline, CDR1 is MDHEN and CDR2 is SYDVKM. The CDR3 is 15 residues long. Trimming removed 5 bases from V and 5 bases from J; junction bases left unmatched: 10. This CDR3 reads CASSPSGRGLETQYF. The CDR3 region has the DNA TGTGCCAGCAGTCCCTCCGGCAGGGGGCTTGAGACCCAGTACTTC.

The rearrangement joins TRBV5-4 to TRBJ2-7; 8 positions match TRBD2. Germline CDR1 reads SGHNT; CDR2 reads YYREEE (reference sequence). The CDR3 extends over 14 amino acids. V dropped 5 bases and J dropped 0; count of bases not matched to a gene: 4. The CDR3 coding sequence is TGTGCCAGCAGGGATACTAGCGGCTCCTACGAGCAGTACTTC. It encodes CASRDTSGSYEQYF.

The sample holds a few counts of this clone. J is TRBJ2-5 and V is TRBV25-1; 7 nucleotides agree with TRBD1. This CDR3 is built from 14 residues. Losses at the gene ends were 3 bases for V and 3 bases for J; bases not matched to a gene: 4. Germline CDR1 MGHDK, CDR2 SYGVNS. For the CDR3, the DNA is TGTGCCAGCAGTGACGGGACAGCAAAAGAGACCCAGTACTTC. The encoded protein is CASSDGTAKETQYF. Variable domain in full (rest from reference TRBV25-1 and TRBJ2-5): EADIYQTPRYLVIGTGKKITLECSQTMGHDKMYWYQQDPGMELHLIHYSYGVNSTEKGDLSSESTVSRIRTEHFPLTLESARPSHTSQYLCASSDGTAKETQYFGPGTRLLVL.

V and J are TRBV6-1 and TRBJ1-5; 10 nucleotides agree with TRBD1. The length of the CDR3 is 15 residues. V was clipped by 7 bases and J by 12 bases; unmatched bases: 15. The germline V gene encodes CDR1 MNHNS and CDR2 SASEGT. This CDR3 reads CASTPPDRGLIYQHF. The DNA for the CDR3 is TGTGCCAGCACTCCCCCCGACAGGGGGCTCATATACCAGCATTTT.

This clone was picked up a small number of times. The rearrangement joins TRBV11-3 to TRBJ2-3, with TRBD2 matching 8 bases. The CDR3 is made up of 13 amino acids. V lost 4 bases and J lost 7; bases outside the gene matches: 4. The V gene's germline CDR1 is SGHNT and CDR2 YENEEA. The CDR3 is CASSSGGANTQYF. The CDR3 DNA reads TGTGCCAGCAGCTCGGGGGGGGCGAATACGCAGTATTTT. Full variable domain (rest looked up from reference TRBV11-3 and TRBJ2-3): EAGVVQSPRYKIIEKKQPVAFWCNPISGHNTLYWYLQNLGQGPELLIRYENEEAVDDSQLPKDRFSAERLKGVDSTLKIQPAELGDSAVYLCASSSGGANTQYFGPGTRLTVL.

The V call is TRBV20-1, the J call TRBJ1-2; D perhaps matches TRBD1 (6 bases). Germline V gene data show CDR1 as DFQATT and CDR2 as SNEGSKA (reference sequence). CDR3 length: 11 residues. V lost 3 bases and J 8 bases, leaving 10 bases between the germline ends. CDR3 DNA sequence: TGCAGTGCTAGCAAAGGACAGGGCTACACCTTC. Protein product: CSASKGQGYTF.

The chain employs TRBV7-9 and TRBJ1-2, with 8 bases that match TRBD1. This CDR3 has 16 residues. The germline V gene has CDR1 SEHNR and CDR2 FQNEAQ (reference sequence). V was pared by 5 bases and J by 2 bases, with 10 bases of the junction left unmatched. The DNA for the CDR3 is TGTGCCAGCAGCCCGCTTCGGACAGGGAAGAACTATGGCTACACCTTC. Its protein is CASSPLRTGKNYGYTF.

Turning to this clone: This sample includes further DNA sequences coding for the same CDR3. The J gene is TRBJ1-4, the V gene TRBV2, with a weak D call TRBD1 (6 bases). The CDR3 consists of 14 residues. From germline, CDR1 is SNHLY and CDR2 FYNNEI. V was pared by 4 bases and J by 3 bases, with 9 bases between. CDR3 in DNA: TGTGCCAGCAGTGTCCGGACAGCTAATGAAAAACTGTTTTTT. It translates to CASSVRTANEKLFF.

The table lists this clone with a count of one. The rearrangement links TRBV5-1 to TRBJ1-2; 8 bases fit TRBD1. V shed 4 bases and J 2 bases; nucleotides not matched to a gene: 1. The CDR3 is 13 residues long. Germline-derived CDR1 and CDR2 are SGHRS and YFSETQ. Written as DNA, the CDR3 is TGCGCCAGCAGCCGGGACAGGAACTATGGCTACACCTTC. It yields the protein CASSRDRNYGYTF.

Comments on this clone: Mismatch with germline at one junction end may stem from a read error. The chain links TRBV27 to TRBJ1-1; 10 nucleotides match TRBD1. The V gene's germline CDR1 is MNHEY and CDR2 SMNVEV (reference sequence). CDR3 length: 14 residues. The CDR3 DNA sequence: TGTGCCAGCACTCCGGGACAGGGGAACGCTGAAGCTTTCTTT. It yields the protein CASTPGQGNAEAFF.

The gene calls are TRBV2 and TRBJ1-1, with D unresolved. Trimming shortened V by 7 bases and J by 4 bases, and 10 bases separated the two germline ends. The germline CDR1 and CDR2 sequences are SNHLY and FYNNEI. There are 12 residues in the CDR3. CDR3 bases: TGTGCCAGCATAGATCTTACCACTGAAGCTTTCTTT. It yields the protein CASIDLTTEAFF.

The chain joins TRBV10-3 to TRBJ2-1, with 11 bases matching TRBD2. With V trimmed by 6 bases and J by 4 bases, 8 bases remained unmatched. The CDR3 sequence is 16 residues long. CDR1 and CDR2 (germline): ENHRY, SYGVKD. CDR3 nucleotide sequence: TGTGCCATCAGCGCGGGACTAGCGGAGACGTACAATGAGCAGTTCTTC. Its translation is CAISAGLAETYNEQFF.

The chain employs TRBV10-1 and TRBJ2-7, with TRBD2 identical over 8 bases. J was trimmed by 2 bases and V by 6 bases; bases with no gene match: 9. The CDR3 totals 15 residues. The germline gives CDR1 WNHNN, CDR2 SYGVQD (reference sequence). The CDR3 DNA reads TGCGCCAGCAGCCGCTCGCGGGAGGCCCCCTACGAGCAGTACTTC. Its protein is CASSRSREAPYEQYF.